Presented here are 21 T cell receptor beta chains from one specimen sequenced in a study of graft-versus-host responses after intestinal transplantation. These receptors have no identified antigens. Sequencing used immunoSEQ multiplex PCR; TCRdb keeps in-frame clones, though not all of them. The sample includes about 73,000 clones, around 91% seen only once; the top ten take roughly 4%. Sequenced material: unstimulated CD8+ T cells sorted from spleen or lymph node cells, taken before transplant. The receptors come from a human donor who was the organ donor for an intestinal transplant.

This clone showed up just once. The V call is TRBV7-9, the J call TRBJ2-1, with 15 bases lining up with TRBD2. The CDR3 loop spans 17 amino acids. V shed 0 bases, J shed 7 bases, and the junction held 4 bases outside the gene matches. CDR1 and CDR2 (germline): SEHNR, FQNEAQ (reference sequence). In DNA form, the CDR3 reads TGTGCCAGCAGCTTAGCTTCGGGACTAGCGGGGGGTAATGAGCAGTTCTTC. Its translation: CASSLASGLAGGNEQFF.

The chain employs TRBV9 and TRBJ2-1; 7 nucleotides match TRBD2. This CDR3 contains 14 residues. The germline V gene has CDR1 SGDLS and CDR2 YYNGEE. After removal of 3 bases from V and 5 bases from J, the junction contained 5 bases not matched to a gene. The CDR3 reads CASSAGSGNNEQFF. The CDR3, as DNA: TGTGCCAGCAGCGCGGGAAGCGGGAACAATGAGCAGTTCTTC. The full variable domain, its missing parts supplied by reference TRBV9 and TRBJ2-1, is DSGVTQTPKHLITATGQRVTLRCSPRSGDLSVYWYQQSLDQGLQFLIQYYNGEERAKGNILERFSAQQFPDLHSELNLSSLELGDSALYFCASSAGSGNNEQFFGPGTRLTVL.

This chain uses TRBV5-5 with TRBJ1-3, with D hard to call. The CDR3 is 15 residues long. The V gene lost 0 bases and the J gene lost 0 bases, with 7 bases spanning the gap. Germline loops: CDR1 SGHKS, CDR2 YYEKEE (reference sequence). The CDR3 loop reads CASSLAEASGNTIYF. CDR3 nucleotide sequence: TGTGCCAGCAGCTTGGCGGAGGCCTCTGGAAACACCATATATTTT.

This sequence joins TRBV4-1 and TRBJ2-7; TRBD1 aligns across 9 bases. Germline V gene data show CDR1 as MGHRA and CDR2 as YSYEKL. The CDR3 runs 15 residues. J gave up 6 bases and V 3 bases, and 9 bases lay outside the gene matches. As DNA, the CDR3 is TGCGCCAGCAGCCACGCACCGGGACAGGGCGTCGAGCAGTACGTC. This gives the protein CASSHAPGQGVEQYV.

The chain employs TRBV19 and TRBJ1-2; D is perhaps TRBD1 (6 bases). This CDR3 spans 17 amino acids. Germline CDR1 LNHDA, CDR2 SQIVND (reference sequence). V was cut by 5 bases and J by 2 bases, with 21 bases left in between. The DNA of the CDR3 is TGTGCCAGTAGTGTCCCCGACCGTAGTCAGGGGAACTATGGCTACACCTTC. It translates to CASSVPDRSQGNYGYTF.

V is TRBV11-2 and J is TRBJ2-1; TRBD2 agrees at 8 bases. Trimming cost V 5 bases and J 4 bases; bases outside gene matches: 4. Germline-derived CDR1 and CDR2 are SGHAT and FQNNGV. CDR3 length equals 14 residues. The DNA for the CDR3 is TGTGCCAGCAGCGAGCGGGGGTCTTACAATGAGCAGTTCTTC. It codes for CASSERGSYNEQFF.

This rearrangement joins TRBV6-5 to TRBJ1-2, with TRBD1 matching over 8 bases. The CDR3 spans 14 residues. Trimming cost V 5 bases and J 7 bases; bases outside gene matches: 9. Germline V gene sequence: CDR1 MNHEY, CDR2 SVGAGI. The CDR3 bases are TGTGCCAGCAGTATCTCTCAGGGGGCGAGTGGCTACACCTTC. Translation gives CASSISQGASGYTF.

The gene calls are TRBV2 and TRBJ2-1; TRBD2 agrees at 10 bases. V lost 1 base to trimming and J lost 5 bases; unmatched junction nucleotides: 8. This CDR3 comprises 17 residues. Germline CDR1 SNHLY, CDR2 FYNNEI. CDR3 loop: CASSEDWGLAINNEQFF. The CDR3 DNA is TGTGCCAGCAGTGAAGATTGGGGACTAGCGATAAACAATGAGCAGTTCTTC.

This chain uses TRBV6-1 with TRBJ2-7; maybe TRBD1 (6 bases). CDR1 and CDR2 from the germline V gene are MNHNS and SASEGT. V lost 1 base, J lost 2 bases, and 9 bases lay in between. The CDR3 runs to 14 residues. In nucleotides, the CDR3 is TGTGCCAGCAGTGAAGAGACAGGCCCCTACGAGCAGTACGTC. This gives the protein CASSEETGPYEQYV.

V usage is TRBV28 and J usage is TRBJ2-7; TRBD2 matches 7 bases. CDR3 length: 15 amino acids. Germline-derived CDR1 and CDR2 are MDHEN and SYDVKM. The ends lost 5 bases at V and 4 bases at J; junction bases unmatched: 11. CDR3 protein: CASSPIQGEGYEQYV. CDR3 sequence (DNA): TGTGCCAGCAGTCCCATCCAAGGGGAGGGTTACGAGCAGTACGTC.

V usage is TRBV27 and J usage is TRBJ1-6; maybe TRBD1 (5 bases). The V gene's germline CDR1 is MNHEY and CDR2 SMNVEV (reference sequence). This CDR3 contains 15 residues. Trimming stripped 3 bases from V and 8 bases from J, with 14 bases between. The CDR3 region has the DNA TGTGCCAGCAGTTTTATCGGGGGTTGGGATTCACCCCTCCACTTT. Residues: CASSFIGGWDSPLHF.

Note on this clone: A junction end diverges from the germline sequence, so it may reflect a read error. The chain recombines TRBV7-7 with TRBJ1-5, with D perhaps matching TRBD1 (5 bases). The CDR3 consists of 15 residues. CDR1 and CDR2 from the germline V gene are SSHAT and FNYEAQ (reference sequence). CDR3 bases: TGTGCTAGCAGCTTAGGACGGGGGGAAAGTCAGCCCCAGCATTTT. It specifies CASSLGRGESQPQHF. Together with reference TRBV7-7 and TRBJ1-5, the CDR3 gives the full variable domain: GAGVSQSPRYKVTKRGQDVTLRCDPISSHATLYWYQQALGQGPEFLTYFNYEAQPDKSGLPSDRFSAERPEGSISTLTIQRTEQRDSAMYRCASSLGRGESQPQHFGDGTRLSIL.

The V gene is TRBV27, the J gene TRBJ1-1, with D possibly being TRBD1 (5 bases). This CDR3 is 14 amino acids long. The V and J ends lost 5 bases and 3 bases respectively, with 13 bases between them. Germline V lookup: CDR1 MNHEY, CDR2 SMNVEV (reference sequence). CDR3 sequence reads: CASSGGWGDTEAFF. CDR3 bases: TGTGCCAGCAGTGGGGGGTGGGGTGACACTGAAGCTTTCTTT.

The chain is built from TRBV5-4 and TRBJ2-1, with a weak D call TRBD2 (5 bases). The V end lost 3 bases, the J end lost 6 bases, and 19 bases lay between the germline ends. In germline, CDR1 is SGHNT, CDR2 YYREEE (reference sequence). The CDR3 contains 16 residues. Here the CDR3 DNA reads TGTGCCAGCAGCTGGATGTTCGCGGGCCCCGGCAATGAGCAGTTCTTC. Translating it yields CASSWMFAGPGNEQFF.

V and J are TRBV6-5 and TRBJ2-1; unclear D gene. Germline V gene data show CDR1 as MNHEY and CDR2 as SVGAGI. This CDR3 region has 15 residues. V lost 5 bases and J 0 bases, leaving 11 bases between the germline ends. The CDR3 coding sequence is TGTGCCAGCAGTCCAAAGACAAGCTCCTACAATGAGCAGTTCTTC. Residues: CASSPKTSSYNEQFF.

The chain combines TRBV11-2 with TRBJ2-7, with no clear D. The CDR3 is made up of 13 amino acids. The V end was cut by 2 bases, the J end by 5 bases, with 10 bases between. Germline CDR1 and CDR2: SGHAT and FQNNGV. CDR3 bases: TGTGCCAGCAGCTTAACAGACGGCAACGAGCAGTACGTC. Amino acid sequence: CASSLTDGNEQYV.

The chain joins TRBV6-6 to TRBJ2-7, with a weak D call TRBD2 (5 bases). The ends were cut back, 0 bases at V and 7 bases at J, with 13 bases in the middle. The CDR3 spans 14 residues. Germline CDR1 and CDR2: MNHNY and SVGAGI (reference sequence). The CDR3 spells CASSYSPEQREQYV. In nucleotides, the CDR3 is TGTGCCAGCAGTTACTCTCCGGAACAGCGGGAGCAGTACGTC.

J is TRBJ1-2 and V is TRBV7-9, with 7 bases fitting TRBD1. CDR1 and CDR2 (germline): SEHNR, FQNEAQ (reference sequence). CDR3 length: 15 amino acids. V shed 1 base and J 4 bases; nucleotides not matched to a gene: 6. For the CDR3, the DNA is TGTGCCAGCAGCTTAGACCAGGGGGGAACCTATGGCTACACCTTC. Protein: CASSLDQGGTYGYTF.

The CDR3 nucleotides are TGTGCCAGCAGTGAAGCGCAGGGTCCAAACACTGAAGCTTTCTTT. As protein: CASSEAQGPNTEAFF. This chain joins TRBV6-1 and TRBJ1-1; TRBD1 might be the D (5 bases). The CDR3 length is 15 residues. Trimming took 0 bases from V and 2 from J, leaving 10 bases between them. Looked up from germline, CDR1 is MNHNS and CDR2 is SASEGT.

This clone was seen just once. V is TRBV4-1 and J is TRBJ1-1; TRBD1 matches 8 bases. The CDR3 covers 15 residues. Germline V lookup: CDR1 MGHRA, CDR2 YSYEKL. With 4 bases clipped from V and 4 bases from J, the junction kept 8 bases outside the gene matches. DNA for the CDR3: TGCGCCAGCAGCCTAAGGGATCAGGGGGCCACTGAAGCTTTCTTT. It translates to CASSLRDQGATEAFF.

As DNA, the CDR3 is TGTGCCAGCTTGGGGACAGGGGGCACCGGGGAGCTGTTTTTT. Translating it yields CASLGTGGTGELFF. The V and J genes are TRBV28 and TRBJ2-2; 11 nucleotides line up with TRBD1. Looked up from germline, CDR1 is MDHEN and CDR2 is SYDVKM. V shed 8 bases and J 4 bases; nucleotides not matched to a gene: 3. The CDR3 contains 14 residues.